This T cell receptor beta chain was identified during a study of T cell responses to AZD1222 COVID-19 vaccine. Libraries were prepared by immunoSEQ multiplex PCR; TCRdb keeps only in-frame clonotypes and omits some of them. There are 95,000 to 150,000 clones in the sample; 92% occur only once, and approximately 1.5% lies in the top ten. Germline values: CDR1 SGHKS, CDR2 YYEKEE (reference sequence). Trimming removed 1 base from V and 1 base from J, with 8 bases in between. The CDR3 runs to 14 residues. J is TRBJ1-1 and V is TRBV5-5; D remains unclear. The input for sequencing was peripheral blood, taken on day 0 of AZD1222 vaccination. The source of this sequence is an adult in good health. In nucleotides, the CDR3 is TGTGCCAGCAGCTTGAGTTTACCGAACACTGAAGCTTTCTTT. It encodes CASSLSLPNTEAFF.